Listed below are T cell receptor beta chains from one sample, sequenced in a study of T cell repertoires in cytomegalovirus infection. TCRdb reanalysed the reads using MiXCR and keeps one entry per CDR3 protein. The sample consists of some 680,000 distinct CDR3 sequences, 35% to 45% of them appearing once. The sample taken for sequencing was PBMCs. Receptors were obtained from a human donor in good health (CMV status not recorded). Some clones in this sample may be carry-over from other donors' samples. The CDR3 runs from the conserved cysteine through the conserved F or W. Each record gives: D gene, clone size, V gene, J gene, CDR3 protein, CDR3 DNA. D genes are given only for firm matches. Clone size is stated in some rows and not others, as once, few, many or a class when expanded.

d_gene: -
abundance: -
v_gene: TRBV7-9
j_gene: TRBJ1-2
CDR3aa: CASSSGARGGTF
CDR3nt: TGTGCCAGCAGCTCAGGGGCTCGGGGAGGGACCTTC

d_gene: TRBD2
abundance: -
v_gene: TRBV7-6
j_gene: TRBJ2-7
CDR3aa: CASSFIREGRVREQYF
CDR3nt: TGTGCCAGCAGCTTTATCCGGGAGGGCCGGGTTCGAGAGCAGTACTTC

d_gene: TRBD2
abundance: -
v_gene: TRBV24-1
j_gene: TRBJ2-1
CDR3aa: CATSQDRPTSGNEQFF
CDR3nt: TGTGCCACCAGTCAGGACCGACCGACTAGCGGGAATGAGCAGTTCTTC

d_gene: -
abundance: -
v_gene: TRBV29-1
j_gene: TRBJ2-7
CDR3aa: CSVVPGDSYEQYF
CDR3nt: TGCAGCGTTGTACCAGGGGACTCCTACGAGCAGTACTTC

d_gene: TRBD1
abundance: few
v_gene: TRBV7-9
j_gene: TRBJ2-1
CDR3aa: CASSLGQPPNEQFF
CDR3nt: TGTGCCAGCAGCCTGGGACAGCCCCCCAATGAGCAGTTCTTC

d_gene: -
abundance: -
v_gene: TRBV28
j_gene: TRBJ1-5
CDR3aa: CAGSSGPPGIMPQHF
CDR3nt: TGTGCCGGCAGTTCGGGACCGCCTGGGATCATGCCCCAGCATTTT

d_gene: -
abundance: few
v_gene: TRBV7-9
j_gene: TRBJ1-1
CDR3aa: CASSLDPGRDTEAFF
CDR3nt: TGTGCCAGCAGCTTAGATCCCGGGAGGGACACTGAAGCTTTCTTT

d_gene: TRBD2
abundance: -
v_gene: TRBV2
j_gene: TRBJ2-1
CDR3aa: CASRALADWDEQFF
CDR3nt: TGTGCCAGCAGGGCACTAGCGGATTGGGATGAGCAGTTCTTC

d_gene: TRBD2
abundance: -
v_gene: TRBV6-6
j_gene: TRBJ2-7
CDR3aa: CASSYDVRGERQYF
CDR3nt: TGTGCCAGCAGTTACGACGTCCGGGGGGAGCGGCAGTACTTC

d_gene: -
abundance: -
v_gene: TRBV5-1
j_gene: TRBJ1-1
CDR3aa: CASSLVTGMNTEAFF
CDR3nt: TGCGCCAGCAGCTTAGTGACAGGCATGAACACTGAAGCTTTCTTT

d_gene: -
abundance: few
v_gene: TRBV2
j_gene: TRBJ1-6
CDR3aa: CASIGTLNSPLHF
CDR3nt: TGTGCCAGCATCGGCACGTTAAATTCACCCCTCCACTTT

d_gene: -
abundance: once
v_gene: TRBV5-1
j_gene: TRBJ1-2
CDR3aa: CASSDPPGGGYTF
CDR3nt: TGCGCCAGCAGCGATCCTCCGGGGGGCGGCTACACCTTC

d_gene: -
abundance: -
v_gene: TRBV14
j_gene: TRBJ2-1
CDR3aa: CASSRKVYNEQFF
CDR3nt: TGTGCCAGCAGCCGCAAGGTCTACAATGAGCAGTTCTTC

d_gene: -
abundance: few
v_gene: TRBV27
j_gene: TRBJ2-4
CDR3aa: CASSGIAKNIQYF
CDR3nt: TGTGCCAGCAGCGGGATAGCCAAAAACATTCAGTACTTC

d_gene: -
abundance: many
v_gene: TRBV7-2
j_gene: TRBJ2-3
CDR3aa: CASSLVASSTQYF
CDR3nt: TGTGCCAGCAGCTTAGTGGCTAGCTCTACGCAGTATTTT

d_gene: -
abundance: -
v_gene: TRBV7-8
j_gene: TRBJ1-1
CDR3aa: CSSSLVGKTEAFF
CDR3nt: TGTTCCAGCAGCTTAGTAGGGAAAACTGAAGCTTTCTTT

d_gene: -
abundance: few
v_gene: TRBV12-3/TRBV12-4
j_gene: TRBJ2-7
CDR3aa: CASGPGNYEQYF
CDR3nt: TGTGCCAGCGGACCCGGCAACTACGAGCAGTACTTC

d_gene: -
abundance: -
v_gene: TRBV20-1
j_gene: TRBJ1-1
CDR3aa: CSVMRGTNTEAFF
CDR3nt: TGCAGTGTAATGCGAGGGACAAACACTGAAGCTTTCTTT

d_gene: -
abundance: -
v_gene: TRBV19
j_gene: TRBJ2-7
CDR3aa: CASSIDSRFYEQYF
CDR3nt: TGTGCCAGTAGTATAGATTCGCGGTTCTACGAGCAGTACTTC

d_gene: -
abundance: few
v_gene: TRBV5-1
j_gene: TRBJ1-6
CDR3aa: CASSLGPDENSPLHF
CDR3nt: TGCGCCAGCAGCTTGGGTCCGGATGAAAACTCACCCCTCCACTTT

d_gene: -
abundance: -
v_gene: TRBV29-1
j_gene: TRBJ1-2
CDR3aa: CSVGGVGAGYGYTF
CDR3nt: TGCAGCGTTGGGGGGGTCGGGGCTGGCTATGGCTACACCTTC

d_gene: -
abundance: once
v_gene: TRBV20-1
j_gene: TRBJ2-1
CDR3aa: CSAERFPGDEQFF
CDR3nt: TGCAGTGCTGAGCGATTTCCGGGGGATGAGCAGTTCTTC

d_gene: -
abundance: -
v_gene: TRBV29-1
j_gene: TRBJ1-5
CDR3aa: CSARTGEDQPQHF
CDR3nt: TGCAGCGCACGGACGGGGGAGGATCAGCCCCAGCATTTT

d_gene: TRBD1
abundance: -
v_gene: TRBV24-1
j_gene: TRBJ2-1
CDR3aa: CATSDPSGQGRVNEQFF
CDR3nt: TGTGCCACCAGTGATCCCTCGGGACAGGGGCGGGTGAATGAGCAGTTCTTC

d_gene: TRBD2
abundance: many
v_gene: TRBV7-2
j_gene: TRBJ2-5
CDR3aa: CASSIAGLGLQETQYF
CDR3nt: TGTGCCAGCAGCATAGCTGGACTAGGGCTCCAAGAGACCCAGTACTTC